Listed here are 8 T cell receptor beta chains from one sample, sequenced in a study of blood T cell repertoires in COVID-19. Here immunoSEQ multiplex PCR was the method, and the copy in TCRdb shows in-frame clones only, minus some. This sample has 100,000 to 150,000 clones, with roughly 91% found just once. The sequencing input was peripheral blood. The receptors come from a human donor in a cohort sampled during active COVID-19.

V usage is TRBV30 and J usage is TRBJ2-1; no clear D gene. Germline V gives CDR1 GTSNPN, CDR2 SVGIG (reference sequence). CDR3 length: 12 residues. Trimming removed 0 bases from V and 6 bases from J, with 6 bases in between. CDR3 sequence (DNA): TGTGCCTGGAGTGTCTGGGCCAATGAGCAGTTCTTC. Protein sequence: CAWSVWANEQFF.

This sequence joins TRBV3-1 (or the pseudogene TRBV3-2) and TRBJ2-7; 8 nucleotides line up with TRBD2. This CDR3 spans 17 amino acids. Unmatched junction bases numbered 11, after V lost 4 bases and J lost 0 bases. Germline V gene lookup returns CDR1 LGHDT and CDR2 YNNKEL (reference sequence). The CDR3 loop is CASSPTLAGPSSYEQYF. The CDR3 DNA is TGTGCCAGCAGCCCAACATTAGCGGGGCCGAGCTCCTACGAGCAGTACTTC.

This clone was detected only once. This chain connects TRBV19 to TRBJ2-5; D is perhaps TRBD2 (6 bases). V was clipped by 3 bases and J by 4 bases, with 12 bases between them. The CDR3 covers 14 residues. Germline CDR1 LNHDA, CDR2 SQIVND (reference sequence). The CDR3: CASSILAQGETQYF. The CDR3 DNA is TGTGCCAGTAGTATCCTAGCGCAGGGAGAGACCCAGTACTTC.

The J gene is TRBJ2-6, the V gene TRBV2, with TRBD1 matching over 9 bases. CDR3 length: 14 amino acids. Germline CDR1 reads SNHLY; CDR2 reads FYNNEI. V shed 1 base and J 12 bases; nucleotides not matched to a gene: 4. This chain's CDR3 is CASSEGDRAIVLTF. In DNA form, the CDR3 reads TGTGCCAGCAGTGAAGGGGACAGGGCTATCGTCCTGACTTTC.

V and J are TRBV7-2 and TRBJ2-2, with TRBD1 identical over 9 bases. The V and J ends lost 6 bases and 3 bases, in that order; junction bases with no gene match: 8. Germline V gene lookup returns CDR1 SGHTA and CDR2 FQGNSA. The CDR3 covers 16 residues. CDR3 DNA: TGTGCCAGCAGATCAGGGACAGGGTCCGACACCGGGGAGCTGTTTTTT. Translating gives CASRSGTGSDTGELFF. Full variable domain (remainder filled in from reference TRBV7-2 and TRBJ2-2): GAGVSQSPSNKVTEKGKDVELRCDPISGHTALYWYRQSLGQGLEFLIYFQGNSAPDKSGLPSDRFSAERTGGSVSTLTIQRTQQEDSAVYLCASRSGTGSDTGELFFGEGSRLTVL.

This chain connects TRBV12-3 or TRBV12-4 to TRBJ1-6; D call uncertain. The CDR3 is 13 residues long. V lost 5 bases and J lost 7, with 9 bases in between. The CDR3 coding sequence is TGTGCCAGCAGTGGAGGGAGGAATTCACCCCTCCACTTT. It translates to CASSGGRNSPLHF.

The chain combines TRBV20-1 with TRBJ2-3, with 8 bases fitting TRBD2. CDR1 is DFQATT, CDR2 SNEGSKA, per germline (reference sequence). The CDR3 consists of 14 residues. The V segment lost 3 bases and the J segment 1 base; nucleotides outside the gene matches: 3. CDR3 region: CSASLLAGTDTQYF. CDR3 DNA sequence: TGCAGTGCTAGTCTACTAGCGGGCACAGATACGCAGTATTTT.

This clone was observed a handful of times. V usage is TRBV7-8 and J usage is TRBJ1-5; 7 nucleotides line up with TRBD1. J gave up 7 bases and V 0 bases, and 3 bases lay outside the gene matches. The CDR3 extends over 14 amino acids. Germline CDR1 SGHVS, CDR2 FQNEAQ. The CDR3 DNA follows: TGTGCCAGCAGCTTAGCGACAGGGCGACAGCCCCAGCATTTT. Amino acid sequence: CASSLATGRQPQHF.